This TCR beta chain was documented in a study of CXCR3-negative and CXCR3-positive naive CD8 T cells. Regarding the study as a whole: Naive cells that were CXCR3-positive had more hydrophobic TRB CDR3s (compared with CXCR3-negative naive cells). Relative to memory CD8+ cells, whose diversity was much lower, both naive subsets had comparably high diversity.

The libraries of TRB cDNA were prepared using 5' RACE with UMI labels. TCRdb reprocessed the 5' RACE reads and stores each CDR3 protein as one record, lacking DNA. Its table records about 150,000 distinct CDR3 sequences. Note on this clonotype: Antigen unknown.

The sample comprised naive CXCR3+ CD8+ T cells from blood. The subset was: CD45RO-CCR7+CD27+CD95- naive CD8+ T cells expressing CXCR3 (TNR3+). This clonotype originated in a human donor in good health. Some clones in this sample may be carry-over from other donors' samples.

The CDR3 is CASSPGEVTDTQYF. The chain recombines TRBV9 with TRBJ2-3. The CDR3 has 14 amino acids. Germline V gene data show CDR1 as SGDLS and CDR2 as YYNGEE.